This is a list of T cell receptor beta chains from one sample in a study of technical replicates of blood from several donors. Measured with immunoSEQ multiplex PCR; TCRdb has only the in-frame clones, and not every one. The sample lists under 95,000 clones; around 94% were seen once. Sequenced sample: T cells isolated from PBMCs. Receptor source: a human donor in good health. Each CDR3 is given with its conserved first and last residue. Fields, in order: clone size, V gene, J gene, D gene, CDR3 DNA, CDR3 protein. A D gene is named only where the DNA matches it firmly. Expanded clones get a size class; other rows say once, few or many, or leave the size out.

abundance: .
v_gene: TRBV12-2
j_gene: TRBJ2-7
d_gene: .
CDR3nt: TGTGCAAGTCGCCCCGGGGCGGGGGGAACCTACGAGCAGTACTTC
CDR3aa: CASRPGAGGTYEQYF

abundance: .
v_gene: TRBV5-1
j_gene: TRBJ2-2
d_gene: .
CDR3nt: TGCGCCAGCAGTAGCGTTGGTTATTCCGGGGAGCTGTTTTTT
CDR3aa: CASSSVGYSGELFF

abundance: .
v_gene: TRBV28
j_gene: TRBJ2-5
d_gene: TRBD2
CDR3nt: TGTGCCAGCAGTTTAGGGTTGACTAGCGGGGCACAACAAGAGACCCAGTACTTC
CDR3aa: CASSLGLTSGAQQETQYF

abundance: .
v_gene: TRBV9
j_gene: TRBJ2-1
d_gene: .
CDR3nt: TGTGCCAGCAGCCCACAGATTAGCTCCTACAATGAGCAGTTCTTC
CDR3aa: CASSPQISSYNEQFF

abundance: once
v_gene: TRBV27
j_gene: TRBJ2-7
d_gene: TRBD1
CDR3nt: TGTGCCAGCAGTCCAAAGACAGGGCCTCCCTCCTACGAGCAGTACTTC
CDR3aa: CASSPKTGPPSYEQYF

abundance: once
v_gene: TRBV29-1
j_gene: TRBJ2-1
d_gene: TRBD1
CDR3nt: TGCAGCGTTGAAGCTTTCCGGGTCGAGGCAGGGGGCATGGATGAGCAGTTCTTC
CDR3aa: CSVEAFRVEAGGMDEQFF

abundance: .
v_gene: TRBV9
j_gene: TRBJ2-2
d_gene: .
CDR3nt: TGTGCCAGCAGCGCCTCTGGGGAGCTGTTTTTT
CDR3aa: CASSASGELFF

abundance: .
v_gene: TRBV4-1
j_gene: TRBJ2-5
d_gene: TRBD2
CDR3nt: TGCGCCAGCAGCCAAGATCAGCGGGGGCCCCCACGGTCAGAGACCCAGTACTTC
CDR3aa: CASSQDQRGPPRSETQYF

abundance: .
v_gene: TRBV7-3
j_gene: TRBJ1-2
d_gene: .
CDR3nt: TGTGCCAGCAGCTTACCCTACAGGGAGAATCTACTATGGGGCTACACCTTC
CDR3aa: CASSLPYRENLLWGYTF

abundance: .
v_gene: TRBV5-1
j_gene: TRBJ1-1
d_gene: TRBD1
CDR3nt: TGCGCCAGCAGCTTGTGGGGACAGGACGCGGACACTGAAGCTTTCTTT
CDR3aa: CASSLWGQDADTEAFF

abundance: .
v_gene: TRBV19
j_gene: TRBJ1-1
d_gene: .
CDR3nt: TGTGCCAGTAGCCCCCAGCGGGACGCAAACACTGAAGCTTTCTTT
CDR3aa: CASSPQRDANTEAFF

abundance: .
v_gene: TRBV13
j_gene: TRBJ1-2
d_gene: .
CDR3nt: TGTGCCAGCAGCTTAGAAAAGTCGTTGAGGCACCTGGGCTACACCTTC
CDR3aa: CASSLEKSLRHLGYTF

abundance: .
v_gene: TRBV19
j_gene: TRBJ2-7
d_gene: .
CDR3nt: TGTGCCAGTAGTAGGGAGCGGGCCAACTACGAGCAGTACTTC
CDR3aa: CASSRERANYEQYF

abundance: .
v_gene: TRBV5-1
j_gene: TRBJ2-2
d_gene: TRBD1
CDR3nt: TGCGCCAGCCCCCGACGGGCAGGGGGCATGAACACCGGGGAGCTGTTTTTT
CDR3aa: CASPRRAGGMNTGELFF

abundance: once
v_gene: TRBV4-2
j_gene: TRBJ2-5
d_gene: TRBD1
CDR3nt: TGTGCCAGCAGCCAAGAGCTACAGGGGTTCCAAGAGACCCAGTACTTC
CDR3aa: CASSQELQGFQETQYF

abundance: .
v_gene: TRBV15
j_gene: TRBJ1-5
d_gene: TRBD1
CDR3nt: TGTGCCACCAGTCCAAGGGAAGGGGGCTTGTGGAGCAATCAGCCCCAGCATTTT
CDR3aa: CATSPREGGLWSNQPQHF

abundance: once
v_gene: TRBV2
j_gene: TRBJ2-3
d_gene: TRBD2
CDR3nt: TGTGCCAGCAGTACTAGCGGGGACACAGATACGCAGTATTTT
CDR3aa: CASSTSGDTDTQYF

abundance: .
v_gene: TRBV9
j_gene: TRBJ1-6
d_gene: .
CDR3nt: TGTGCCAGCAGCCTTGGGGGGGGAAGGAATTCACCCCTCCACTTT
CDR3aa: CASSLGGGRNSPLHF

abundance: .
v_gene: TRBV10-1
j_gene: TRBJ2-5
d_gene: .
CDR3nt: TGCGCCAGCAGTCCAAGGGGACTCTTGGGCATTGAGACCCAGTACTTC
CDR3aa: CASSPRGLLGIETQYF

abundance: .
v_gene: TRBV6-4
j_gene: TRBJ2-2
d_gene: .
CDR3nt: TGTGCCAGCAGTGACAGTCTGAACAGGGAAATCACTGGGACCGGGGAGCTGTTTTTT
CDR3aa: CASSDSLNREITGTGELFF

abundance: .
v_gene: TRBV5-6
j_gene: TRBJ2-1
d_gene: TRBD2
CDR3nt: TGTGCCAGCAGCACCGGGACTAGCGGGGGAGACAAGTTCTTC
CDR3aa: CASSTGTSGGDKFF

abundance: .
v_gene: TRBV2
j_gene: TRBJ2-1
d_gene: TRBD2
CDR3nt: TGTGCCAGCAGTGTGGTGGTCCGACTAGCGGGAGTCCGAACTTACAATGAGCAGTTCTTC
CDR3aa: CASSVVVRLAGVRTYNEQFF

abundance: .
v_gene: TRBV5-1
j_gene: TRBJ2-2
d_gene: .
CDR3nt: TGCGCCAGCAGCTTGGTATCAGGGACGAACACCGGGGAGCTGTTTTTT
CDR3aa: CASSLVSGTNTGELFF

abundance: .
v_gene: TRBV11-2
j_gene: TRBJ1-3
d_gene: .
CDR3nt: TGTGCCAGCAGCTTAGGTCCTACAGGGTACGGAAACACCATATATTTT
CDR3aa: CASSLGPTGYGNTIYF

abundance: .
v_gene: TRBV7-9
j_gene: TRBJ2-3
d_gene: TRBD2
CDR3nt: TGTGCCAGCAGCAATACTAGCGGGGGGCCCGGGCAGTATTTT
CDR3aa: CASSNTSGGPGQYF

abundance: .
v_gene: TRBV7-6
j_gene: TRBJ1-2
d_gene: .
CDR3nt: TGTGCCAGCAGCCAACCGACAGACTATGGCTACACCTTC
CDR3aa: CASSQPTDYGYTF

abundance: .
v_gene: TRBV5-6
j_gene: TRBJ2-7
d_gene: TRBD1
CDR3nt: TGTGCCAGCAGCCTCGGGACAGGGGCATACGAGCAGTACTTC
CDR3aa: CASSLGTGAYEQYF

abundance: .
v_gene: TRBV27
j_gene: TRBJ2-7
d_gene: TRBD1
CDR3nt: TGTGCCAGCAGTACATCCAGGTGGGGACAGCCCTACGAGCAGTACTTC
CDR3aa: CASSTSRWGQPYEQYF

abundance: once
v_gene: TRBV4-1
j_gene: TRBJ2-5
d_gene: .
CDR3nt: TGCGCCAGCAGCCAAGCTCTTCGGGGGTACCAAGAGACCCAGTACTTC
CDR3aa: CASSQALRGYQETQYF

abundance: .
v_gene: TRBV9
j_gene: TRBJ2-1
d_gene: TRBD2
CDR3nt: TGTGCCAGCAGCGTAGCGACTAGCGGGATAGGTGAGCAGTTCTTC
CDR3aa: CASSVATSGIGEQFF

abundance: few
v_gene: TRBV23-1
j_gene: TRBJ1-6
d_gene: TRBD1
CDR3nt: TGCGCCAGCAGTCAACGATCCCGGGACAGGGAAAGTTCTAATTCACCCCTCCACTTT
CDR3aa: CASSQRSRDRESSNSPLHF

abundance: .
v_gene: TRBV2
j_gene: TRBJ1-2
d_gene: .
CDR3nt: TGTGCCGGCCGGTGGGCGCCCGATTCTGGCTACACCTTC
CDR3aa: CAGRWAPDSGYTF

abundance: once
v_gene: TRBV27
j_gene: TRBJ2-2
d_gene: TRBD2
CDR3nt: TGTGCCAGCAGTAGAGGGACTAGCCCCGGGGAGCTGTTTTTT
CDR3aa: CASSRGTSPGELFF

abundance: .
v_gene: TRBV5-1
j_gene: TRBJ1-2
d_gene: TRBD1
CDR3nt: TGCGCCAGCAGCCCCGGGACAGGGAACTATGGCTACACCTTC
CDR3aa: CASSPGTGNYGYTF

abundance: .
v_gene: TRBV28
j_gene: TRBJ1-1
d_gene: TRBD1
CDR3nt: TGTGCCAGCAGTTCGGGACAGGGGGCGCGAGGAGCTTTCTTT
CDR3aa: CASSSGQGARGAFF

abundance: .
v_gene: TRBV29-1
j_gene: TRBJ2-2
d_gene: .
CDR3nt: TGCAGCGTTTTCCACCCACTCGGGGAGCTGTTTTTT
CDR3aa: CSVFHPLGELFF

abundance: .
v_gene: TRBV6-4
j_gene: TRBJ2-1
d_gene: TRBD2
CDR3nt: TGTGCCAGCAGTGACTGGGCTAGCGGGAGGAGGGATGAGCAGTTCTTC
CDR3aa: CASSDWASGRRDEQFF

abundance: .
v_gene: TRBV7-8
j_gene: TRBJ2-3
d_gene: TRBD1
CDR3nt: TGTGCCAGCAGCTTAGCGGGGACAGCGGTGGCAGATACGCAGTATTTT
CDR3aa: CASSLAGTAVADTQYF

abundance: .
v_gene: TRBV9
j_gene: TRBJ1-5
d_gene: .
CDR3nt: TGTGCCAGCAGCGTAGGGGGCCCTTTGAGCAATCAGCCCCAGCATTTT
CDR3aa: CASSVGGPLSNQPQHF

abundance: .
v_gene: TRBV19
j_gene: TRBJ2-5
d_gene: .
CDR3nt: TGTGCCAGTAGCACACGAGAGACCCAGTACTTC
CDR3aa: CASSTRETQYF

abundance: .
v_gene: TRBV25-1
j_gene: TRBJ1-4
d_gene: TRBD1
CDR3nt: TGTGCCAGCAGTGACTCGACAGGGGCAGGGGAAAAACTGTTTTTT
CDR3aa: CASSDSTGAGEKLFF

abundance: .
v_gene: TRBV28
j_gene: TRBJ1-5
d_gene: .
CDR3nt: TGTGCCAGCAGTTTCGTGAGTGGGGCTCGCAATCAGCCCCAGCATTTT
CDR3aa: CASSFVSGARNQPQHF

abundance: once
v_gene: TRBV11-2
j_gene: TRBJ2-6
d_gene: .
CDR3nt: TGTGCCAGCAGCTCCCGGGACAAACGCCGCTCTGGGGCCAACGTCCTGACTTTC
CDR3aa: CASSSRDKRRSGANVLTF

abundance: .
v_gene: TRBV7-9
j_gene: TRBJ1-1
d_gene: TRBD1
CDR3nt: TGTGCCAGCAGCTTAGGCGGGACAGTGGCTGATGAAGCTTTCTTT
CDR3aa: CASSLGGTVADEAFF

abundance: .
v_gene: TRBV11-2
j_gene: TRBJ1-1
d_gene: .
CDR3nt: TGTGCCAGCAGCTTCTCTGCGGAGAACACTGAAGCTTTCTTT
CDR3aa: CASSFSAENTEAFF

abundance: .
v_gene: TRBV5-4
j_gene: TRBJ2-1
d_gene: TRBD2
CDR3nt: TGTGCCAGCAGCGCTCGGACTAGCGGTCCCTACAATGAGCAGTTCTTC
CDR3aa: CASSARTSGPYNEQFF

abundance: .
v_gene: TRBV18
j_gene: TRBJ1-2
d_gene: .
CDR3nt: TGTGCCAGCTCACCGCCCCAGATCTTACATGGCTACACCTTC
CDR3aa: CASSPPQILHGYTF

abundance: .
v_gene: TRBV9
j_gene: TRBJ1-2
d_gene: .
CDR3nt: TGTGCCAGCAGCCAAGACAGGAACTATGGCTACACCTTC
CDR3aa: CASSQDRNYGYTF

abundance: .
v_gene: TRBV7-8
j_gene: TRBJ2-7
d_gene: TRBD1
CDR3nt: TGTGCCAGCAGCTTGGGACAGGGGAACAGCTTGGAGTACTTC
CDR3aa: CASSLGQGNSLEYF